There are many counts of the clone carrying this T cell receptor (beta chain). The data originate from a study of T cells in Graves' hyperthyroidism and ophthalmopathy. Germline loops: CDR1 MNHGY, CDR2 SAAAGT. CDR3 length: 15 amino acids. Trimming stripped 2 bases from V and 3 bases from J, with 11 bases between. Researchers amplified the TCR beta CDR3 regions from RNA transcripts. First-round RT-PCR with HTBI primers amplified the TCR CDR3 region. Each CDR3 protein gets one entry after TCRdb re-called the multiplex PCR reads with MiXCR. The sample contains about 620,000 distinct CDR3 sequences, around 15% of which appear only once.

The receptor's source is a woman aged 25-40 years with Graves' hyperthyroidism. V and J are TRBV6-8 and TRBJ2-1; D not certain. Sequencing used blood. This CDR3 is CASSYPEDHYNEQFF. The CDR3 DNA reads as TGTGCCAGCAGTTACCCAGAGGACCACTACAATGAGCAGTTCTTC.